This T cell receptor beta chain was found in a study of T cells in narcolepsy (dated by TCRdb to the late 2010s). For context, the study as a whole: Patients with narcolepsy type 1 or type 2 (NT1, NT2) and healthy control donors were enrolled in the study. Autoreactive T cells targeting hypocretin neuron self-antigens (hypocretin, TRIB2) were sought in narcolepsy patients, and TCR Vbeta sequencing was used to track clonotypes in blood and CSF. On the study overall, not on this receptor specifically: Numbers of sequenced blood memory CD4+ clonotypes were comparable, averaging about 39,000 in patients and approximately 34,000 in controls. HCRT-specific and TRIB2-specific autoreactive clonotypes were highlighted in plots that compared CD4+ T cell clonotypes in CSF versus blood from the same patient. According to the report, autoreactive clonotypes were detected serially in the blood of the same patients and of different patients, but not in healthy controls. No sequences matching autoreactive T cell clones were contained in some blood memory CD4+ repertoires from patients and controls.

Measured from the cysteine to the phenylalanine, the CDR3 is 14 residues long. Here the CDR3 DNA is all that survives: 42 bases in frame from base 1. Per the germline V gene, ENHRY is the CDR1 and SYGVKD is the CDR2. Trimming leaves V shorter by 10 bases and J shorter by 3 bases, with the junction holding 12 bases beyond the gene matches. For TCR Vbeta sequencing, memory CD4+ T cells were sorted ex vivo from the peripheral blood of narcolepsy patients and healthy controls. Library prep was done by the immunoSEQ multiplex PCR assay. Sourced from immuneACCESS, this table was stored by TCRdb with only in-frame sequences that have V and J called. A share of the clones is absent; for the studies checked, an unresolved V gene accounts for under half, and the remainder has no known explanation. Here the sample has tens of thousands of clones; about 80% occur a single time. Approximately 0.7% of the sample belongs to the ten largest clones.

Points on this clone: Its antigen is still unknown. The sample holds no much larger clone one base away, and base qualities are not on file.

This receptor was identified in a human donor with narcolepsy. This sequence uses TRBV10-3 and TRBJ2-7; 7 central bases correspond to TRBD2. Source material: CD45RA- memory CD4+ T cells from PBMCs. The cell subset or site label of this sample denotes: memory T cells sorted ex vivo from peripheral blood. At the DNA level, the sequence is TGTGCCACACTGGCGGCTAGCGGAGACTACGAGCAGTACTTC. Its coded protein is CATLAASGDYEQYF.